This T cell receptor beta chain emerged from a study of vaccination and CD4 T cells after COVID-19. Looked up from germline, CDR1 is MNHEY and CDR2 is SMNVEV (reference sequence). The CDR3 length is 15 residues. This clonotype appeared once. Its antigen is currently unknown. A junction end diverges from the germline sequence, so it may reflect a read error. Time point meaning: late sampling 161 to 241 days after vaccination in three convalescent patients. Treatment denoted: roughly 10-day PBMC culture with coronavirus spike peptide pools or control peptides (ViraFEST assay). Expanded clonotypes were found by TCR sequencing after peptide-pool stimulation (ViraFEST). The Oncomine TCR Beta short-read assay was applied to DNA of cultured CD4+ T cells. MiXCR was run by TCRdb on the PCR reads, yielding one entry per CDR3 protein. There are nearly 25,000 distinct CDR3 sequences in the sample; 30% occur only once, and approximately 3% lies in the top ten.

The source of this sequence is a human donor who had recovered from COVID-19. The sequences come from CD4+ T cells from blood, cultured in vitro, collected about 7 months after SARS-CoV-2 vaccination. V gene TRBV27 combines with J gene TRBJ1-5; D ambiguous. The CDR3 DNA reads as TGTGCCAGCAGTTTATCCCCCAGTATCAATCAGCCCCGGCATTTT. The encoded protein is CASSLSPSINQPRHF.